This is a list of T cell receptor beta chains from one sample in a study of T cell repertoires in cytomegalovirus infection. TCRdb redid the calling of the reads with MiXCR, one entry per CDR3 protein. The table has 200,000 to 300,000 distinct CDR3 sequences, approximately 9% seen once. The sample comprised PBMCs. These receptors all stem from a human donor in good health (CMV status not recorded). Some clones in this sample may be carry-over from other donors' samples. The CDR3 runs from the conserved cysteine through the conserved F or W. Fields, in order: V gene, D gene, J gene, clone size, CDR3 protein, CDR3 DNA. D genes are given only for firm matches. Clone size is stated in some rows and not others, as once, few, many or a class when expanded.

>TRBV27|-|TRBJ2-7|-
CASSHGPGEQYF
TGTGCCAGCAGTCATGGTCCCGGGGAGCAGTACTTC
>TRBV28|-|TRBJ2-7|many
CASSSSGQGGYEQYF
TGTGCCAGCAGTTCTAGCGGGCAGGGGGGCTACGAGCAGTACTTC
>TRBV7-2|-|TRBJ2-5|many
CASSLVGGRWGETQYF
TGTGCCAGCAGCTTAGTAGGGGGACGGTGGGGAGAGACCCAGTACTTC
>TRBV28|-|TRBJ1-1|many
CASSKSWMNTEAFF
TGTGCCAGCAGTAAGTCCTGGATGAACACTGAAGCTTTCTTT
>TRBV7-7|-|TRBJ2-3|many
CASSSTEQTESSTDTQYF
TGTGCTAGCAGCTCAACGGAACAGACTGAATCTAGCACAGATACGCAGTATTTT
>TRBV7-2|TRBD1|TRBJ2-7|many
CASSSRDREKPYEQYF
TGTGCCAGCAGCTCCCGGGACAGGGAGAAACCCTACGAGCAGTACTTC
>TRBV29-1|TRBD1|TRBJ2-1|many
CSVRGTGNEQFF
TGCAGCGTTAGGGGGACAGGGAATGAGCAGTTCTTC
>TRBV18|-|TRBJ1-5|many
CASSPSGDQPQHF
TGTGCCAGCTCACCATCCGGGGATCAGCCCCAGCATTTT
>TRBV7-2|-|TRBJ1-2|many
CASSSPSRRVSDGYTF
TGTGCCAGCAGCTCACCGTCCCGGCGCGTATCTGATGGCTACACCTTC
>TRBV5-1|TRBD2|TRBJ2-7|many
CASSLDGGGAREQYF
TGCGCCAGCAGCTTGGACGGCGGGGGGGCACGGGAGCAGTACTTC
>TRBV4-2|-|TRBJ2-7|few
CASSQDPNEQYF
TGTGCCAGCAGCCAAGACCCCAACGAGCAGTACTTC
>TRBV29-1|-|TRBJ1-1|many
CSLRMAPNTEAFF
TGCAGCTTGCGCATGGCCCCAAACACTGAAGCTTTCTTT
>TRBV7-2|TRBD1|TRBJ1-2|many
CASTRGGPYGYTF
TGTGCCAGCACAAGAGGGGGCCCCTATGGCTACACCTTC